This entry is about one T cell receptor beta chain. Its antigen is unknown. Unique molecular identifiers were used to barcode this TCRbeta library. TCRdb itself ran the PCR reads through MiXCR, one entry per CDR3 protein. The sample has hundreds of thousands of distinct CDR3 sequences, 15% to 20% seen once. V was shortened by 4 bases and J by 1 base, with 12 bases between the two germline ends. Germline CDR1 SGDLS, CDR2 YYNGEE. The CDR3 is 16 amino acids. The data were obtained in a study of T-cell reconstitution after alpha-beta-depleted transplantation in children. Study-level points and caveats: In patients about two months after transplant, alpha-beta T cells reportedly arose from several hundred expanded graft clones. Surviving thymic progenitors and recipient T cells were the source of high TCRbeta diversity at day 60 in some patients. The main origin of T-cell counts and diversity one year after transplant was newly produced T cells.

The sequence derives from a boy under three years old who had a stem cell transplant for Wiskott-Aldrich syndrome, so the T cells may come from the graft donor. This specimen consisted of PBMCs, mostly from graft donor cells, obtained 360 days after TCRalphabeta/CD19-depleted stem cell transplant. This chain links TRBV9 with TRBJ2-6; D unresolved. This CDR3 reads CASSPPPLSGANVLTF. The CDR3 DNA reads as TGTGCCAGCAGCCCCCCCCCGTTATCTGGGGCCAACGTCCTGACTTTC.